This paragraph covers one T cell receptor (beta chain) sequence. No antigen is known for it. The sample holds no much larger clone one base away, and base qualities are not on file. The sample is drawn from a study of blood T cell repertoires in COVID-19 (dated by TCRdb to 2019 to 2021). General notes on the study: Collaborator samples came from the United States, Italy and Spain and covered acute and convalescent phases of COVID-19. The samples were drawn from the first 160 participants of the ongoing ImmuneRACE study and from more than 1,000 subjects provided by 6 global collaborators. Deeply sampled blood TCRbeta repertoires from subjects exposed to, actively infected with, or recovered from COVID-19 were included in the dataset. The material from the prospective study consisted of cDNA or gDNA derived from T cells, B-cell-depleted T cells, or PBMCs. The sample metadata nearly always contained a de-identified subject ID, COVID-19 status, age in years and sex. Where available, HLA class I and class II types were obtained from metadata supplied by the sample provider rather than from assay-based typing. The repertoires were made available in a free public database intended to serve as a resource for research on the immune response to SARS-CoV-2. Summary of the overall study and its limitations: The quantity of clinical and demographic metadata differed by source and by participant and was supplied without curation.

The CDR3 contains 13 residues, cysteine and phenylalanine counted. Here the CDR3 DNA is all that survives: 39 bases in frame from base 1. In the germline V gene, CDR1 corresponds to SGHTA and CDR2 to FQGNSA. The germline ends are 11 bases apart after V is trimmed by 5 bases and J by 4 bases. The collaborating institutions used their own protocols to collect whole blood in K2EDTA tubes. For TCRbeta analysis, collaborator samples were shipped as frozen whole blood, as isolated PBMCs, or as DNA extracted from either sample type. The immunoSEQ Assay, a bias-controlled multiplex PCR, was used to amplify TCRbeta CDR3 regions from genomic DNA. The paper's processing steps were these. The number of nucleated cells in each sample was estimated by amplification of reference gene primers within the assay. To quantify the absolute abundance of each unique TCRbeta CDR3 rearrangement, sequence reads were collapsed and filtered. Productive Simpson clonality was computed per sample as the square root of Simpson's diversity index over productive rearrangements. The clones in this table, taken by TCRdb from immuneACCESS, are in-frame only. Not every clone is retained; where verified, under half of the shortfall comes from an unresolved V gene, and the cause of the rest is unknown. That table furnishes V, J and clone size, whereas the DNA furnished D and trimming. A total of about 260,000 clones appear in this sample, almost 85% of them only once. Under 2% of the sample is taken by the ten largest.

The sample was peripheral blood. The V gene is TRBV7-2 and the J gene is TRBJ1-1, with no D gene named confidently. The clonotype comes from a woman older than 75 with acute or convalescent COVID-19. The DNA reads TGTGCCAGCAGCAAGGAGGAAGGCACTGAAGCTTTCTTT. The encoded protein is CASSKEEGTEAFF.